The source of this TCR beta chain is a study of blood T cell repertoires in COVID-19. For the study at large: Sources were T cells, B-cell-depleted T cells, or PBMCs; the material itself was cDNA or gDNA.

Measured with immunoSEQ multiplex PCR; TCRdb has only the in-frame clones, and not every one. The top ten clones hold approximately 17% of a sample with a few hundred thousand clones, more than 85% of them seen once. The CDR3 is 14 amino acids. Trimming took off 3 bases at V and 4 bases at J, with 12 bases between the two ends. CDR1 and CDR2 from the germline V gene are SNHLY and FYNNEI. Two consecutive negative NP/OP PCR tests, clearance, or resolved symptoms defined Cohort 3 recovery. The chain employs TRBV2 and TRBJ1-2; no definite D call. The sequencing input was PBMCs or T cells enriched from blood (not recorded which). The receptor comes from a woman in her twenties or thirties who had recovered from COVID-19. This CDR3 is CASSDDGGPYGYTF. CDR3 coding DNA: TGTGCCAGCAGTGACGACGGAGGCCCCTATGGCTACACCTTC.